The 22 T cell receptor beta chains reported below all come from one sample, sequenced in a study of identical twins. TCRdb re-called the 5' RACE reads with MiXCR, one entry per CDR3 protein. The repertoire includes roughly 490,000 distinct CDR3 sequences, around an eighth of them detected once, and more than 0.8% sits in the top ten. These same data were also listed under a study on yellow fever vaccine responses in identical twins.

What was sequenced was CD4+ T cells sorted from blood. The receptors were sampled from a woman aged 18-29 years in good health.

The chain joins TRBV12-3 or TRBV12-4 to TRBJ2-5, with 8 bases fitting TRBD2. The CDR3 runs 14 residues. J was trimmed by 5 bases and V by 8 bases; bases with no gene match: 10. The CDR3 bases are TGTGCCAGCCGCGGTTCGGGGGGGCGGGAGACCCAGTACTTC. It codes for CASRGSGGRETQYF.

The chain combines TRBV19 with TRBJ2-5; 13 nucleotides agree with TRBD2. Germline V gene data show CDR1 as LNHDA and CDR2 as SQIVND (reference sequence). The length of the CDR3 is 16 residues. V dropped 4 bases and J dropped 5; count of bases not matched to a gene: 7. CDR3 sequence: CASSTGLAGVTETQYF. The CDR3 nucleotides are TGTGCCAGTAGTACCGGACTAGCGGGGGTGACGGAGACCCAGTACTTC.

The rearrangement uses TRBV9 and TRBJ2-3; D is unresolved. V was pared by 2 bases and J by 5 bases, with 15 bases between. The germline CDR1 and CDR2 sequences are SGDLS and YYNGEE. This CDR3 spans 15 amino acids. The CDR3 protein is CASSVGGVSRDTQYF. The CDR3 nucleotides are TGTGCCAGCAGCGTCGGTGGGGTTAGTCGAGATACGCAGTATTTT.

The rearrangement links TRBV4-2 to TRBJ2-2; a possible D gene is TRBD2 (5 bases). CDR3 length: 18 residues. The germline V and J ends were trimmed by 1 base and 0 bases, with 15 bases remaining between them. Per germline, CDR1 LGHNA and CDR2 YNFKEQ. As DNA, the CDR3 is TGTGCCAGCAGCCAAGGGGCCAGCGGAGCGGCGAACACCGGGGAGCTGTTTTTT. Translated: CASSQGASGAANTGELFF.

This clonotype was seen a few times. The V gene is TRBV28, the J gene TRBJ2-5, with D hard to call. Trimming stripped 5 bases from V and 5 bases from J, with 15 bases between. In germline, CDR1 is MDHEN, CDR2 SYDVKM. The CDR3 loop spans 14 amino acids. For the CDR3, the DNA is TGTGCCAGCAGTAGTCTGCGGCCGGCGGAGACCCAGTACTTC. Its protein is CASSSLRPAETQYF.

The rearrangement joins TRBV27 to TRBJ2-7, with a weak D call TRBD2 (6 bases). The CDR3 has 16 amino acids. V lost 2 bases and J 0 bases, leaving 14 bases between the germline ends. CDR1 MNHEY and CDR2 SMNVEV come from the germline V gene (reference sequence). CDR3 protein: CASSLVGTSSSYEQYF. In DNA form, the CDR3 reads TGTGCCAGCAGTTTAGTAGGGACTTCGAGCTCCTACGAGCAGTACTTC.

This clonotype was found a few times. This chain uses TRBV6-2 or TRBV6-3 with TRBJ1-5; D call uncertain. The CDR3 runs to 16 residues. The V and J ends lost 0 bases and 3 bases respectively, with 12 bases between them. Looked up from germline, CDR1 is MNHEY and CDR2 is SVGEGT. The CDR3 DNA follows: TGTGCCAGCAGTTACTCTCCACTGGGTATCAATCAGCCCCAGCATTTT. Its protein product is CASSYSPLGINQPQHF.

CDR3 residues: CASSFGRQSEQYF. CDR3 DNA: TGTGCCAGCAGTTTCGGCCGCCAAAGCGAGCAGTACTTC. The chain joins TRBV12-3 or TRBV12-4 to TRBJ2-7; D not certain. The CDR3 runs 13 residues. The ends were cut back, 3 bases at V and 6 bases at J, with 12 bases in the middle.

This clonotype was counted a few times. The CDR3 sequence is CASSLLDNSQPQHF. The CDR3 nucleotides read TGTGCCAGCAGTTTGCTGGACAATAGTCAGCCCCAGCATTTT. J is TRBJ1-5 and V is TRBV12-3 or TRBV12-4, with TRBD1 as a possible D gene (5 bases). The ends were cut back, 3 bases at V and 6 bases at J, with 12 bases in the middle. CDR3 size: 14 residues.

The rearrangement uses TRBV7-2 and TRBJ1-5; D ambiguous. Per the germline V gene, CDR1 is SGHTA and CDR2 is FQGNSA. This CDR3 spans 16 amino acids. V lost 5 bases to trimming and J lost 1 base, with 15 bases between them. CDR3: CASSPRAGGSNQPQHF. The CDR3 nucleotides read TGTGCCAGCAGCCCGAGGGCTGGTGGGAGCAATCAGCCCCAGCATTTT.

The V gene is TRBV28, the J gene TRBJ2-3; 10 bases are a match to TRBD2. The length of the CDR3 is 17 residues. Germline assignment: CDR1 MDHEN and CDR2 SYDVKM. The V gene end was trimmed by 6 bases and the J gene end by 2 bases; junction bases not matched to a gene: 11. CDR3 sequence: CASRPPLAGNLTDTQYF. The CDR3 bases are TGTGCCAGCAGACCCCCACTAGCGGGGAACCTCACAGATACGCAGTATTTT.

At least ten counts were recorded for this clonotype. V is TRBV3-1 and J is TRBJ2-7; TRBD2 is a possible D gene (6 bases). The CDR3 length is 16 residues. Germline values: CDR1 LGHDT, CDR2 YNNKEL (reference sequence). V was shortened by 4 bases and J by 5 bases, with 21 bases between the two germline ends. CDR3 coding DNA: TGTGCCAGCAGCCCCTCAGGAGGGGCTTTGGTGGACGAGCAGTACTTC. Its translation is CASSPSGGALVDEQYF.

This clonotype has a handful of counts. The chain employs TRBV7-6 and TRBJ1-1; the D is unclear. Germline CDR1 and CDR2: SGHVS and FNYEAQ. This CDR3 has 14 residues. Trimming cost V 0 bases and J 5 bases, with 10 bases left between them. The CDR3: CASSLASRWTEAFF. CDR3 sequence (DNA): TGTGCCAGCAGCTTAGCATCACGGTGGACTGAAGCTTTCTTT.

The V and J genes are TRBV7-2 and TRBJ1-2; a weak D match, TRBD1 (6 bases). This CDR3 has 15 amino acids. Trimming cost V 3 bases and J 6 bases, with 17 bases left between them. Germline values: CDR1 SGHTA, CDR2 FQGNSA. CDR3 loop: CASSFTSDRNHGYTF. The DNA for the CDR3 is TGTGCCAGCAGCTTTACGTCGGACAGAAATCATGGCTACACCTTC.

The rearrangement joins TRBV6-2 or TRBV6-3 to TRBJ2-7; 8 nucleotides match TRBD2. J gave up 6 bases and V 3 bases, and 10 bases lay outside the gene matches. CDR3 length equals 15 residues. Germline CDR1 reads MNHEY; CDR2 reads SVGEGT. The CDR3 bases are TGTGCCAGCAGTTATAGCGCCAGCGGGAGAGGCGAGCAGTACTTC. Translating it yields CASSYSASGRGEQYF.

This sequence joins TRBV9 and TRBJ1-2; 8 nucleotides align to TRBD1. Looked up from germline, CDR1 is SGDLS and CDR2 is YYNGEE. With 0 bases clipped from V and 7 bases from J, the junction kept 5 bases outside the gene matches. CDR3 length equals 14 residues. CDR3 sequence (DNA): TGTGCCAGCAGCGTAGCTCCGACAGGGGTTGGCTACACCTTC. It yields the protein CASSVAPTGVGYTF.

This clonotype was detected many times. The rearrangement joins TRBV10-3 to TRBJ1-1, with 8 bases that match TRBD1. The CDR3 length is 15 residues. Germline V gives CDR1 ENHRY, CDR2 SYGVKD. V gave up 0 bases and J gave up 4 bases; unmatched junction bases: 4. As DNA, the CDR3 is TGTGCCATCAGTGAGTCGACAGGGGAGGGCACTGAAGCTTTCTTT. It yields the protein CAISESTGEGTEAFF.

This clonotype was counted at least ten times. This chain connects TRBV5-1 to TRBJ2-3; D unresolved. V gave up 2 bases and J gave up 4 bases, with 14 bases separating them. The CDR3 covers 15 residues. CDR1 and CDR2 from the germline V gene are SGHRS and YFSETQ. CDR3 protein: CASSLGQGRADTQYF. CDR3 DNA: TGCGCCAGCAGCTTAGGTCAAGGGCGCGCAGATACGCAGTATTTT.

The V gene is TRBV6-2 or TRBV6-3, the J gene TRBJ2-2; 8 bases are shared with TRBD2. CDR3 length equals 14 residues. Germline V gene lookup returns CDR1 MNHEY and CDR2 SVGEGT. V was pared by 8 bases and J by 5 bases, with 7 bases of the junction left unmatched. The CDR3 coding sequence is TGTGCCAGCGCATTTGGCGGGGGGACCGGGGAGCTGTTTTTT. Amino acids: CASAFGGGTGELFF.

The rearrangement uses TRBV9 and TRBJ2-1, with D uncertain. CDR1 is SGDLS and CDR2 is YYNGEE in the germline V gene. Trimming took off 0 bases at V and 7 bases at J, with 14 bases between the two ends. The CDR3 runs to 15 residues. Written as DNA, the CDR3 is TGTGCCAGCAGCGTAGTAGGATTCTTTGGAAATGAGCAGTTCTTC. As protein: CASSVVGFFGNEQFF.

This clonotype has more than one count but fewer than ten. The rearrangement uses TRBV25-1 and TRBJ2-4, with 8 bases that match TRBD1. The CDR3 has 13 amino acids. The germline V gene encodes CDR1 MGHDK and CDR2 SYGVNS. The ends lost 4 bases at V and 9 bases at J; junction bases unmatched: 5. The DNA of the CDR3 is TGTGCCAGCAGTGCACCGACAGGGGCCATTCAGTACTTC. Translated, it gives CASSAPTGAIQYF.

The chain employs TRBV5-5 and TRBJ2-1, with D possibly being TRBD1 (5 bases). Germline values: CDR1 SGHKS, CDR2 YYEKEE (reference sequence). Trimming pared 4 bases from V and 3 bases from J, leaving 11 bases between. This CDR3 spans 14 amino acids. The CDR3: CASSRNTGYNEQFF. The CDR3 coding sequence is TGTGCCAGCAGCCGGAATACAGGCTACAATGAGCAGTTCTTC.